This entry lists 14 T cell receptor beta chains sequenced from one sample in a study of CD8+ T cells in alopecia areata. Extracted RNA was reverse transcribed, and the resulting cDNA served as sequencing template. The repertoire was sequenced with immunoSEQ multiplex PCR; TCRdb's copy has only in-frame clones and lacks some. The table has tens of thousands of clones, around 30% seen once. Treatment meaning: oral pan-JAK inhibitor, 5-10 mg twice daily. Source: CD8+ T cells sorted from blood, taken at week 4, from a patient treated with tofacitinib. These receptors were taken from a human donor with alopecia areata.

This chain uses TRBV29-1 with TRBJ2-5, with D uncertain. This CDR3 has 10 amino acids. Trimming cost V 6 bases and J 6 bases, with 8 bases left between them. CDR1 SQVTM and CDR2 ANQGSEA come from the germline V gene. CDR3 sequence: CSVSEKTQYF. CDR3 sequence (DNA): TGCAGCGTCTCGGAAAAGACCCAGTACTTC.

This clone was observed at least ten times. The rearrangement links TRBV6-4 to TRBJ1-1; the D gene is possibly TRBD1 (5 bases). Germline lookup yields CDR1 MRHNA and CDR2 SNTAGT. The V and J ends lost 6 bases and 3 bases respectively, with 14 bases between them. This CDR3 has 14 amino acids. CDR3 coding DNA: TGTGCCAGCAGCCAGGGAGTTGAGGACACTGAAGCTTTCTTT. Translating gives CASSQGVEDTEAFF.

The chain has TRBV29-1 and TRBJ2-5; 9 positions match TRBD2. The CDR3 loop spans 16 amino acids. J lost 3 bases, V lost 6 bases, and 14 bases had no gene match. The germline V gene encodes CDR1 SQVTM and CDR2 ANQGSEA. The DNA of the CDR3 is TGCAGCGTCCAGGGTTGGGTAGCGGGGGAGGAAGAGACCCAGTACTTC. Its protein product is CSVQGWVAGEEETQYF.

This clone showed up just a few times. The gene calls are TRBV5-7 and TRBJ2-1; possibly TRBD1 for D (6 bases). TRBV5-7 is an ORF, and what it does is uncertain. The CDR3 loop spans 15 amino acids. V lost 1 base, J lost 0 bases, and 8 bases lay in between. In DNA form, the CDR3 reads TGTGCCAGCAGCTTGTGGGGGCTCTCCTACAATGAGCAGTTCTTC. This codes for CASSLWGLSYNEQFF.

This clone was detected once. This sequence joins TRBV29-1 and TRBJ2-2; a possible D gene is TRBD1 (5 bases). The CDR3 contains 12 residues. The germline CDR1 and CDR2 sequences are SQVTM and ANQGSEA. This CDR3 reads CSTPGRAGELFF. CDR3 DNA: TGCTCCACGCCCGGCAGGGCCGGGGAGCTGTTTTTT.

This clone was observed a handful of times. Other DNA sequences in the same sample also yield this CDR3. The V call is TRBV29-1, the J call TRBJ1-5; 7 bases fit TRBD1. CDR1 and CDR2 from the germline V gene are SQVTM and ANQGSEA. The CDR3 covers 13 residues. V trimming: 6 bases; J trimming: 2 bases; junction bases outside the gene matches: 4. The CDR3 DNA is TGCAGCGTGGGAGGACAGGGCAATCAGCCCCAGCATTTT. Protein: CSVGGQGNQPQHF.

J is TRBJ2-2 and V is TRBV5-4; 12 bases fit TRBD1. This CDR3 comprises 16 residues. J lost 7 bases, V lost 2 bases, and 6 bases had no gene match. Germline CDR1 reads SGHNT; CDR2 reads YYREEE (reference sequence). CDR3 in amino acids: CASSFRDRGHGGELFF. CDR3 coding DNA: TGTGCCAGCAGCTTCCGGGACAGGGGGCATGGCGGGGAGCTGTTTTTT.

The rearrangement links TRBV19 to TRBJ2-1; D gene ambiguous. V was trimmed by 10 bases and J by 1 base, leaving 17 bases between them. The V gene's germline CDR1 is LNHDA and CDR2 SQIVND (reference sequence). The CDR3 consists of 15 residues. The CDR3 DNA is TGTGCCACGGCCCCCCGCCGGTCATCCTACAATGAGCAGTTCTTC. Its translation is CATAPRRSSYNEQFF.

This clone was recorded a few times. V usage is TRBV4-2 and J usage is TRBJ1-1; D is possibly TRBD1 (5 bases). CDR3 size: 15 residues. The V end lost 1 base, the J end lost 3 bases, and 12 bases lay between the germline ends. Germline V gene data show CDR1 as LGHNA and CDR2 as YNFKEQ. Written as DNA, the CDR3 is TGTGCCAGCAGCCAAGGGACACCCGGGGACACTGAAGCTTTCTTT. It yields the protein CASSQGTPGDTEAFF.

CDR3 residues: CASSARDRGTNEKLFF. The DNA for the CDR3 is TGTGCCAGCAGCGCCCGGGACAGGGGAACTAATGAAAAACTGTTTTTT. V and J are TRBV5-4 and TRBJ1-4; 10 bases match TRBD1. CDR3 length: 16 residues. Germline CDR1 SGHNT, CDR2 YYREEE (reference sequence). The trim removed 4 bases at V and 1 base at J, leaving 4 bases unmatched. Full variable domain (outside the CDR3, taken from reference TRBV5-4 and TRBJ1-4): ETGVTQSPTHLIKTRGQQVTLRCSSQSGHNTVSWYQQALGQGPQFIFQYYREEENGRGNFPPRFSGLQFPNYSSELNVNALELDDSALYLCASSARDRGTNEKLFFGSGTQLSVL.

The V call is TRBV30, the J call TRBJ1-3; 7 bases are shared with TRBD1. V was clipped by 0 bases and J by 4 bases; unmatched bases: 9. The V gene's germline CDR1 is GTSNPN and CDR2 SVGIG (reference sequence). There are 16 residues in the CDR3. Written as DNA, the CDR3 is TGTGCCTGGAGTGTCCCAGACAGGGTATCGGGAAACACCATATATTTT. The encoded protein is CAWSVPDRVSGNTIYF.

This chain links TRBV6-1 with TRBJ2-3; D gene unclear. V was clipped by 3 bases and J by 2 bases, with 9 bases between them. The CDR3 has 14 amino acids. Per the germline V gene, CDR1 is MNHNS and CDR2 is SASEGT. CDR3 sequence (DNA): TGTGCCAGCAGTGACTGGCCCTACACAGATACGCAGTATTTT. Its protein is CASSDWPYTDTQYF.

The V and J genes are TRBV23-1 and TRBJ2-3, with D hard to call. TRBV23-1 is assigned to the ORF class and has an uncertain function. V lost 0 bases and J lost 0, with 16 bases in between. This CDR3 has 18 residues. The CDR3 DNA reads as TGCGCCAGCAGTCAATCGGGGTCGGCGGCCGCTAGCACAGATACGCAGTATTTT. Its protein product is CASSQSGSAAASTDTQYF.

The J gene is TRBJ2-2, the V gene TRBV29-1, with 9 bases identical to TRBD1. The CDR3 spans 13 residues. Germline assignment: CDR1 SQVTM and CDR2 ANQGSEA. The ends lost 5 bases at V and 7 bases at J; junction bases unmatched: 5. The DNA of the CDR3 is TGCAGCGTTCCGGGACAGGGAATCGGGGAGCTGTTTTTT. Protein: CSVPGQGIGELFF.